The 9 T cell receptor beta chains listed next were all sequenced from one sample in a study of blood T cell repertoires in COVID-19. Some clones are missing from TCRdb's copy, which holds only in-frame ones; the method was immunoSEQ multiplex PCR. The table shows about 180,000 clones, with more than 75% occurring only once. The sample comprised peripheral blood. The origin of the receptors is a person between 65 and 80 years old with COVID-19, enrolled during active disease.

The chain uses TRBV28 and TRBJ2-1; 8 bases align to TRBD2. Looked up from germline, CDR1 is MDHEN and CDR2 is SYDVKM. The CDR3 spans 15 residues. Trimming at V came to 3 bases and at J to 5 bases, leaving 6 bases not matched to a gene. CDR3: CASSFSGKRHNEQFF. The CDR3 coding sequence is TGTGCCAGCAGTTTTAGCGGGAAAAGGCACAATGAGCAGTTCTTC.

The chain carries TRBV7-6 and TRBJ2-2; 7 bases align to TRBD1. Germline loops: CDR1 SGHVS, CDR2 FNYEAQ. The CDR3 contains 17 residues. Trimming removed 3 bases from V and 3 bases from J; junction bases left unmatched: 10. This CDR3 is CASSLPGGFFDTGELFF. The CDR3 region has the DNA TGTGCCAGCAGCTTGCCAGGGGGATTCTTTGACACCGGGGAGCTGTTTTTT.

V and J are TRBV6-6 and TRBJ2-1; D possibly corresponds to TRBD1 (6 bases). Between the trimmed V and J ends, which lost 8 bases and 2 bases, there was a span of 16 bases. Germline V lookup: CDR1 MNHNY, CDR2 SVGAGI (reference sequence). The CDR3 is 15 residues long. CDR3 amino acids: CASRSVDSPYNEQFF. The CDR3 DNA is TGTGCCAGCCGGAGTGTGGACAGCCCCTACAATGAGCAGTTCTTC.

This chain links TRBV2 with TRBJ1-1, with unresolved D. The V and J ends lost 3 bases and 1 base respectively, with 9 bases between them. Germline V lookup: CDR1 SNHLY, CDR2 FYNNEI. This CDR3 spans 14 amino acids. The CDR3: CASSEEAGNTEAFF. The DNA for the CDR3 is TGTGCCAGCAGTGAGGAGGCGGGGAACACTGAAGCTTTCTTT.

The V gene is TRBV5-1, the J gene TRBJ1-1, with a weak D call TRBD1 (6 bases). Germline CDR1 and CDR2: SGHRS and YFSETQ. V shed 3 bases and J shed 6 bases, with 18 bases lying between them. The CDR3 loop spans 15 amino acids. CDR3 protein: CASSSRPAGASEAFF. The CDR3 DNA is TGCGCCAGCAGCTCTCGCCCAGCGGGGGCGTCTGAAGCTTTCTTT.

The chain has TRBV6-5 and TRBJ2-7; 7 nucleotides agree with TRBD1. Trimming took 3 bases from V and 5 from J; bases not matched to a gene: 7. The CDR3 covers 14 residues. Germline loops: CDR1 MNHEY, CDR2 SVGAGI. The CDR3 DNA reads TGTGCCAGCAGTTATAATCGACAGGGCCACGAGCAGTACTTC. Its translation is CASSYNRQGHEQYF.

This clone was recorded once. This chain links TRBV5-4 with TRBJ1-1, with TRBD1 as a possible D gene (6 bases). Germline-derived CDR1 and CDR2 are SGHNT and YYREEE (reference sequence). The CDR3 extends over 14 amino acids. V was trimmed by 3 bases and J by 3 bases, leaving 12 bases between them. The CDR3 bases are TGTGCCAGCAGCTCCACGGGGGGCCACACTGAAGCTTTCTTT. This translates into CASSSTGGHTEAFF.

This chain links TRBV7-3 with TRBJ2-3; maybe TRBD2 (7 bases). Trimming removed 2 bases from V and 2 bases from J, with 11 bases in between. There are 15 residues in the CDR3. The germline V gene has CDR1 SGHTA and CDR2 FQGTGA. This chain's CDR3 is CASSLLGGDTDTQYF. The CDR3 DNA reads as TGTGCCAGCAGCTTACTAGGGGGGGACACAGATACGCAGTATTTT.

This chain joins TRBV2 and TRBJ2-3; 7 positions agree with TRBD2. Germline CDR1 SNHLY, CDR2 FYNNEI. The CDR3 has 16 residues. V dropped 7 bases and J dropped 1; count of bases not matched to a gene: 11. CDR3 region: CASKNGIGGGTDTQYF. In DNA form, the CDR3 reads TGTGCCAGCAAGAACGGGATTGGGGGGGGCACAGATACGCAGTATTTT.